A single TCR beta chain is shown here with its context. Its specificity is not known. This entry is derived from a study of T cells after yellow fever vaccination. The overall study: When fractions had low cell numbers, they were prepared with SMART-Seq v4 Ultra Low Input.

The germline V gene has CDR1 SGHVS and CDR2 FNYEAQ. V dropped 2 bases and J dropped 1; count of bases not matched to a gene: 6. CDR3 size: 17 residues. Findings and limits, study-wide: Primary-vaccination clones mostly resurfaced post-booster (under 98% CD4, just under 90% CD8).

5'RACE template switching added a universal primer site and UMIs to TCR cDNA. In TCRdb, the 5' RACE reads were re-called with MiXCR into one record per CDR3 protein. This table has 150,000 to 200,000 distinct CDR3 sequences, approximately 10% appearing once. The source is a young man who received the YFV17D yellow fever vaccine. The rearrangement links TRBV7-6 to TRBJ2-2; the match to TRBD1 covers 8 bases. The sequencing used CD8+ T cells sorted from PBMCs, collected 15 days after the yellow fever booster vaccination. The CDR3 coding sequence is TGTGCCAGCAGCTTACCAATAGGGACAGGGAACACCGGGGAGCTGTTTTTT. Protein product: CASSLPIGTGNTGELFF.